The entry that follows covers one T cell receptor beta chain sequence. Its antigen is currently unknown. The germline V gene has CDR1 SGHNT and CDR2 YENEEA. This CDR3 is 16 amino acids long. With V trimmed by 5 bases and J by 6 bases, 8 bases remained unmatched. Although they were nominally healthy when sampled, donors likely had unrecorded immune exposures. Researchers ran the PCR with 60 Vbeta and 13 Jbeta primers. Some clones are missing from TCRdb's copy, which holds only in-frame ones; the method was immunoSEQ multiplex PCR. This table holds 95,000 to 100,000 clones, around 74% found once. The sample belongs to a study of cytomegalovirus exposure and HLA in healthy donors. Overall study findings and caveats: A later analysis found most CMV-associated TCR beta chains apparently HLA-restricted. Later findings reportedly placed an Asian-associated ancestry cluster below the approximately 670-donor mean for N-insertions.

Sequenced: PBMCs. This receptor was taken from a woman aged 35 to 49 in good health and CMV-seronegative. This sequence joins TRBV11-3 and TRBJ2-1; 12 nucleotides align to TRBD2. CDR3 nucleotides: TGTGCCAGCAGCACTTTACTAGCGGGAGGACGCAATGAGCAGTTCTTC. The encoded protein is CASSTLLAGGRNEQFF.